The 22 T cell receptor beta chains below were found in one sample sequenced in a study of T cells after yellow fever vaccination. One entry per CDR3 protein, called by TCRdb with MiXCR from the 5' RACE reads. Of 300,000 to 400,000 distinct CDR3 sequences in the sample, 3.5% to 4.5% were seen once. The starting material was PBMCs, obtained 5 days after the yellow fever booster vaccination. The receptors here all came from a man aged 18 to 30 who received the YFV17D yellow fever vaccine.

This chain connects TRBV6-4 to TRBJ2-3, with D perhaps being TRBD1 or TRBD2 (5 bases each). This CDR3 spans 15 amino acids. Trimming cost V 3 bases and J 4 bases, with 14 bases left between them. The germline V gene has CDR1 MRHNA and CDR2 SNTAGT. CDR3 sequence: CASSEAVGGPDTQYF. The CDR3 DNA reads TGTGCCAGCAGTGAAGCGGTTGGGGGTCCAGATACGCAGTATTTT.

The gene calls are TRBV12-3 or TRBV12-4 and TRBJ2-7; weak D call: TRBD1 (6 bases). CDR3 length equals 14 residues. Trimming removed 6 bases from V and 7 bases from J, with 19 bases in between. CDR3 sequence reads: CASSPQGRGGEQYF. CDR3 in DNA: TGTGCCAGCAGCCCACAGGGAAGGGGTGGGGAGCAGTACTTC.

The CDR3 DNA reads TGTGCCAGTAGTATCCAGCTTGCAGATACGCAGTATTTT. This encodes CASSIQLADTQYF. V and J are TRBV19 and TRBJ2-3; D call uncertain. V lost 3 bases, J lost 4 bases, and 8 bases lay in between. Per the germline V gene, CDR1 is LNHDA and CDR2 is SQIVND (reference sequence). The length of the CDR3 is 13 residues. Drawing the rest from reference TRBV19 and TRBJ2-3, the complete variable domain is DGGITQSPKYLFRKEGQNVTLSCEQNLNHDAMYWYRQDPGQGLRLIYYSQIVNDFQKGDIAEGYSVSREKKESFPLTVTSAQKNPTAFYLCASSIQLADTQYFGPGTRLTVL.

The V call is TRBV6-2 or TRBV6-3, the J call TRBJ1-6; perhaps TRBD1 as D (5 bases). V gave up 6 bases and J gave up 9 bases, with 18 bases separating them. Germline CDR1 is MNHEY and CDR2 is SVGEGT. The CDR3 loop spans 15 amino acids. The DNA for the CDR3 is TGTGCCAGCAGCCCAGACAGAGGAGTGAGTTCACCCCTCCACTTT. Amino acids: CASSPDRGVSSPLHF.

This clonotype was detected a few times. This rearrangement joins TRBV6-6 to TRBJ1-5, with a weak D call TRBD1 (6 bases). Germline V CDR1 and CDR2: MNHNY, SVGAGI (reference sequence). The CDR3 contains 16 residues. V shed 5 bases and J shed 1 base, with 15 bases lying between them. The CDR3 loop is CASSPPTGRSNQPQHF. The CDR3 nucleotides read TGTGCCAGCAGTCCACCGACAGGACGGAGCAATCAGCCCCAGCATTTT.

There are a few counts of this clonotype. J is TRBJ1-4 and V is TRBV9; D ambiguous. V was cut by 2 bases and J by 7 bases, with 18 bases left in between. CDR1 and CDR2 (germline): SGDLS, YYNGEE. There are 16 residues in the CDR3. The DNA for the CDR3 is TGTGCCAGCAGCGTCTCGGCGGGGTCCCCGGTTGAAAAACTGTTTTTT. Translated: CASSVSAGSPVEKLFF.

This clonotype was counted many times. J is TRBJ2-7 and V is TRBV7-9, with D perhaps TRBD1 (5 bases). CDR3 length equals 12 residues. The germline V and J ends were trimmed by 5 bases and 4 bases, with 9 bases remaining between them. Germline V lookup: CDR1 SEHNR, CDR2 FQNEAQ (reference sequence). CDR3 residues: CASSDQGYEQYV. The CDR3 DNA reads as TGTGCCAGCAGCGACCAGGGTTACGAGCAGTACGTC.

This clonotype has a count of ten or more. The chain combines TRBV10-3 with TRBJ1-1; no clear D gene. V was shortened by 0 bases and J by 1 base, with 6 bases between the two germline ends. Germline V gene sequence: CDR1 ENHRY, CDR2 SYGVKD. The CDR3 is 14 amino acids. As DNA, the CDR3 is TGTGCCATCAGTGAGTCCGCGGAGAACACTGAAGCTTTCTTT. This gives the protein CAISESAENTEAFF.

The CDR3 is CASSVAAGGANEQFF. CDR3 nucleotide sequence: TGTGCCAGCAGCGTCGCTGCCGGGGGGGCCAATGAGCAGTTCTTC. This chain links TRBV11-2 with TRBJ2-1, with 8 bases aligning to TRBD2. The germline CDR1 and CDR2 sequences are SGHAT and FQNNGV. V dropped 5 bases and J dropped 6; count of bases not matched to a gene: 9. The CDR3 extends over 15 amino acids.

The rearrangement links TRBV7-2 to TRBJ1-5; unclear D gene. Germline CDR1 reads SGHTA; CDR2 reads FQGNSA. The CDR3 consists of 15 residues. Trimming removed 1 base from V and 12 bases from J, with 19 bases in between. As DNA, the CDR3 is TGTGCCAGCAGCTTAGTAGCTTCCCCCCCATCAGGCCAGCATTTT. It encodes CASSLVASPPSGQHF. Supplemented by reference TRBV7-2 and TRBJ1-5, the full variable domain reads GAGVSQSPSNKVTEKGKDVELRCDPISGHTALYWYRQSLGQGLEFLIYFQGNSAPDKSGLPSDRFSAERTGGSVSTLTIQRTQQEDSAVYLCASSLVASPPSGQHFGDGTRLSIL.

The sample holds many counts of this clonotype. The chain is built from TRBV7-2 and TRBJ2-7, with 7 bases aligning to TRBD1. Germline trimming cut 0 bases from V and 5 bases from J; bases unmatched to any gene: 4. The CDR3 extends over 14 amino acids. Germline-derived CDR1 and CDR2 are SGHTA and FQGNSA. CDR3 DNA sequence: TGTGCCAGCAGCTTAGCGACAGGGCTCCACGAGCAGTACGTC. It is translated as CASSLATGLHEQYV.

The V and J genes are TRBV5-5 and TRBJ2-1; TRBD1 matches at 7 bases. J gave up 2 bases and V 1 base, and 15 bases lay outside the gene matches. The germline V gene has CDR1 SGHKS and CDR2 YYEKEE (reference sequence). This CDR3 is built from 19 residues. The CDR3 nucleotides are TGTGCCAGCAGCTTGTACCTAAAGACAGGGCTGATCCCCTACAATGAGCAGTTCTTC. This gives the protein CASSLYLKTGLIPYNEQFF. Full variable domain (outside the CDR3, taken from reference TRBV5-5 and TRBJ2-1): DAGVTQSPTHLIKTRGQQVTLRCSPISGHKSVSWYQQVLGQGPQFIFQYYEKEERGRGNFPDRFSARQFPNYSSELNVNALLLGDSALYLCASSLYLKTGLIPYNEQFFGPGTRLTVL.

The table lists this clonotype with many counts. CDR3 sequence (DNA): TGCAGTGCTAGAGATCTATGGGCTAGCGGGGCCATAGAGACCCAGTACTTC. Protein: CSARDLWASGAIETQYF. The genes are TRBV20-1 and TRBJ2-5; 9 nucleotides match TRBD2. Germline CDR1 DFQATT, CDR2 SNEGSKA (reference sequence). CDR3 length equals 17 residues. V shed 0 bases and J 4 bases; nucleotides not matched to a gene: 12.

This clonotype was picked up many times. The chain combines TRBV7-9 with TRBJ2-2; no firm D call. The V gene's germline CDR1 is SEHNR and CDR2 FQNEAQ (reference sequence). This CDR3 has 16 amino acids. V lost 2 bases to trimming and J lost 0 bases, with 10 bases between them. The CDR3 here is CASSLFQVSNTGELFF. CDR3 nucleotides: TGTGCCAGCAGCTTATTCCAGGTCTCGAACACCGGGGAGCTGTTTTTT.

This clonotype was counted a few times. J is TRBJ1-1 and V is TRBV18; possible D gene TRBD1, 5 bases. Looked up from germline, CDR1 is KGHSH and CDR2 is LQKENI. V was trimmed by 0 bases and J by 1 base, leaving 12 bases between them. This CDR3 is built from 16 residues. For the CDR3, the DNA is TGTGCCAGCTCACCACCGGGGCTCCCGGGGAACACTGAAGCTTTCTTT. Translation gives CASSPPGLPGNTEAFF.

This clonotype was detected a few times. The chain links TRBV6-1 to TRBJ1-6, with unresolved D. V lost 6 bases, J lost 13 bases, and 19 bases lay in between. The germline V gene encodes CDR1 MNHNS and CDR2 SASEGT. This CDR3 spans 14 amino acids. The CDR3 DNA reads TGTGCCAGCAGATCCCGGGCCAGAGATATCCCCCTCCACTTT. It is translated as CASRSRARDIPLHF.

This clonotype has a handful of counts. J is TRBJ2-7 and V is TRBV19; 10 bases map to TRBD2. V was clipped by 6 bases and J by 4 bases; unmatched bases: 15. There are 17 residues in the CDR3. Germline CDR1 LNHDA, CDR2 SQIVND (reference sequence). CDR3 amino acids: CASSRGTAGTSAYEQYF. For the CDR3, the DNA is TGTGCCAGTAGCCGAGGGACTGCTGGGACTAGCGCGTACGAGCAGTACTTC.

In its sample, this clonotype was seen many times. This sequence joins TRBV5-1 and TRBJ1-1; D remains ambiguous. Trimming stripped 4 bases from V and 5 bases from J, with 18 bases between. CDR1 is SGHRS and CDR2 is YFSETQ in the germline V gene. The CDR3 spans 15 residues. The CDR3 loop reads CASSLGSIRATEAFF. The CDR3 bases are TGCGCCAGCAGCCTGGGTTCTATTAGGGCTACTGAAGCTTTCTTT.

This clonotype was seen a few times. The V gene is TRBV5-1, the J gene TRBJ2-2, with D unresolved. The V gene lost 0 bases and the J gene lost 6 bases, with 12 bases spanning the gap. This CDR3 has 15 residues. Germline-derived CDR1 and CDR2 are SGHRS and YFSETQ. CDR3 in DNA: TGCGCCAGCAGCTTGGCTTCGCAGGTGTCCGGGGAGCTGTTTTTT. It is translated as CASSLASQVSGELFF.

V is TRBV14 and J is TRBJ1-1; D remains ambiguous. The CDR3 spans 13 residues. Germline-derived CDR1 and CDR2 are SGHDN and FVKESK. With 7 bases removed from V and 1 base from J, the gap between germline ends came to 10 bases. This CDR3 reads CASMKQSNTEAFF. CDR3 bases: TGTGCCAGCATGAAACAATCGAACACTGAAGCTTTCTTT.

This clonotype has just a few counts. This chain uses TRBV12-3 or TRBV12-4 with TRBJ2-2; TRBD1 matches 7 bases. This CDR3 is 15 amino acids long. V lost 5 bases, J lost 4 bases, and 7 bases stayed unmatched. CDR3: CASSPRTGSTGELFF. Written as DNA, the CDR3 is TGTGCCAGCAGTCCCCGGACAGGAAGCACCGGGGAGCTGTTTTTT.

Ten or more counts support this clonotype. The rearrangement joins TRBV4-3 to TRBJ2-4; TRBD1 is a possible D gene (6 bases). Looked up from germline, CDR1 is LGHNA and CDR2 is YSLEER. V was shortened by 6 bases and J by 8 bases, with 17 bases between the two germline ends. The CDR3 spans 14 residues. The CDR3 DNA reads TGCGCCAGCAGTCGACAGGCGCAAAACGACATTCAGTACTTC. As protein: CASSRQAQNDIQYF.